A selection of T cell receptor beta chains follows, all from one sample in a study of spatial heterogeneity in lung cancer. TCRdb reanalysed the 5' RACE reads using MiXCR and keeps one entry per CDR3 protein. In the table there are 50,000 to 60,000 distinct CDR3 sequences, less than 9% of which are singletons. The sequencing used PBMCs, collected at follow-up. The source of these receptors is a female donor with early-stage non-small cell lung cancer. The CDR3 runs from the conserved cysteine through the conserved F or W. The D gene is left open where the match is weak. Not every row has a clone size; where given, it reads once, few, many or a size class.

D: TRBD2
size: few
length: 16
V: TRBV28
J: TRBJ2-5
CDR3: CASSLWTSGFQETQYF
DNA: TGTGCCAGCAGTTTGTGGACTAGCGGGTTTCAAGAGACCCAGTACTTC

D: NA
size: NA
length: 15
V: TRBV6-5
J: TRBJ2-1
CDR3: CASSHIRRAYNEQFF
DNA: TGTGCCAGCAGCCATATTAGAAGGGCCTACAATGAGCAGTTCTTC

D: TRBD1
size: many
length: 13
V: TRBV20-1
J: TRBJ1-2
CDR3: CSAAQDRVYGYTF
DNA: TGCAGTGCTGCTCAGGACAGGGTTTATGGCTACACCTTC

D: TRBD1
size: NA
length: 15
V: TRBV27
J: TRBJ2-1
CDR3: CASRAGQGPFHEQFF
DNA: TGTGCCAGCAGAGCCGGACAGGGTCCGTTCCATGAGCAGTTCTTC

D: NA
size: many
length: 14
V: TRBV11-2
J: TRBJ1-2
CDR3: CASSLGQNNYGYTF
DNA: TGTGCCAGCAGCTTAGGCCAGAATAACTATGGCTACACCTTC

D: TRBD1
size: NA
length: 16
V: TRBV7-2
J: TRBJ1-5
CDR3: CASSTGQGESNQPQHF
DNA: TGTGCCAGCAGCACGGGACAGGGTGAAAGCAATCAGCCCCAGCATTTT

D: NA
size: many
length: 14
V: TRBV5-1
J: TRBJ1-4
CDR3: CASSLQAREEKLFF
DNA: TGCGCCAGCAGCTTACAGGCCCGAGAAGAAAAACTGTTTTTT

D: NA
size: many
length: 15
V: TRBV14
J: TRBJ2-3
CDR3: CASSQVPGGPDTQYF
DNA: TGTGCCAGCAGCCAAGTGCCGGGGGGCCCAGATACGCAGTATTTT

D: TRBD1
size: many
length: 13
V: TRBV29-1
J: TRBJ1-2
CDR3: CSASRGSTKGYTF
DNA: TGCAGCGCTTCCAGGGGGTCAACTAAGGGCTACACCTTC

D: NA
size: many
length: 15
V: TRBV6-5
J: TRBJ1-6
CDR3: CASSYSSMGSSPLHF
DNA: TGTGCCAGCAGTTACTCGAGCATGGGGAGCTCACCCCTCCACTTT

D: NA
size: few
length: 15
V: TRBV7-9
J: TRBJ1-5
CDR3: CASSFKGIGDQPQHF
DNA: TGTGCCAGCAGCTTCAAAGGGATTGGAGATCAGCCCCAGCATTTT

D: TRBD1
size: few
length: 12
V: TRBV9
J: TRBJ2-1
CDR3: CASSARGNEQFF
DNA: TGTGCCAGCAGCGCCAGGGGGAATGAGCAGTTCTTC

D: NA
size: once
length: 11
V: TRBV24-1
J: TRBJ1-1
CDR3: CATTSGTEAFF
DNA: TGTGCCACCACCAGCGGGACTGAAGCTTTCTTT

D: TRBD1
size: many
length: 15
V: TRBV30
J: TRBJ1-2
CDR3: CAWSVRGTGSYGYTF
DNA: TGTGCCTGGAGTGTGAGAGGGACAGGGTCGTATGGCTACACCTTC

D: NA
size: many
length: 15
V: TRBV24-1
J: TRBJ2-3
CDR3: CATSDSSTAADTQYF
DNA: TGTGCCACCAGTGATTCTTCGACAGCCGCAGATACGCAGTATTTT

D: TRBD2
size: many
length: 16
V: TRBV7-2
J: TRBJ2-1
CDR3: CASSFQKRGPDNEQFF
DNA: TGTGCCAGCAGCTTCCAAAAGCGGGGGCCCGACAATGAGCAGTTCTTC

D: NA
size: many
length: 12
V: TRBV29-1
J: TRBJ1-1
CDR3: CSTRTRPTEAFF
DNA: TGCAGCACGCGGACGAGACCCACTGAAGCTTTCTTT

D: NA
size: many
length: 12
V: TRBV20-1
J: TRBJ2-3
CDR3: CSARIGVHTQYF
DNA: TGCAGTGCTAGGATCGGGGTACATACGCAGTATTTT

D: TRBD1
size: few
length: 15
V: TRBV7-9
J: TRBJ1-1
CDR3: CASSSPRGMNTEAFF
DNA: TGTGCCAGCAGCTCCCCCAGGGGGATGAACACTGAAGCTTTCTTT

D: TRBD1
size: few
length: 13
V: TRBV20-1
J: TRBJ2-1
CDR3: CSARDHRGDEQFF
DNA: TGCAGTGCTAGAGATCACAGGGGGGATGAGCAGTTCTTC

D: NA
size: many
length: 13
V: TRBV25-1
J: TRBJ1-1
CDR3: CASSAGVHTEAFF
DNA: TGTGCCAGCAGTGCAGGGGTCCACACTGAAGCTTTCTTT

D: NA
size: many
length: 14
V: TRBV6-6
J: TRBJ1-2
CDR3: CASSYRGSNYGYTF
DNA: TGTGCCAGCAGTTACAGGGGGTCTAACTATGGCTACACCTTC

D: NA
size: NA
length: 14
V: TRBV20-1
J: TRBJ2-7
CDR3: CSARDSQGTREQYF
DNA: TGCAGTGCTAGAGATAGCCAGGGTACTCGTGAGCAGTACTTC

D: NA
size: NA
length: 14
V: TRBV5-1
J: TRBJ2-3
CDR3: CASSLRLDTDTQYF
DNA: TGCGCCAGCAGCCTTCGACTAGACACAGATACGCAGTATTTT

D: NA
size: many
length: 13
V: TRBV5-1
J: TRBJ2-7
CDR3: CASSSGQDIEQYF
DNA: TGCGCCAGCAGCTCCGGGCAGGATATCGAGCAGTACTTC

D: NA
size: many
length: 15
V: TRBV7-2
J: TRBJ2-1
CDR3: CASSLGVASGNEQFF
DNA: TGTGCCAGCAGCTTAGGGGTCGCTAGTGGCAATGAGCAGTTCTTC

D: NA
size: many
length: 13
V: TRBV7-3
J: TRBJ2-3
CDR3: CASSFDGDSLAYF
DNA: TGTGCCAGCAGCTTCGACGGGGACTCTCTCGCGTATTTT

D: TRBD1
size: NA
length: 14
V: TRBV2
J: TRBJ1-1
CDR3: CASSVRTGATEAFF
DNA: TGTGCCAGCAGTGTCCGGACAGGAGCAACTGAAGCTTTCTTT

D: TRBD1
size: many
length: 16
V: TRBV7-2
J: TRBJ1-5
CDR3: CASSLVGTGLNQPQHF
DNA: TGTGCCAGCAGCTTAGTTGGGACAGGGCTCAATCAGCCCCAGCATTTT

D: NA
size: many
length: 15
V: TRBV4-2
J: TRBJ1-6
CDR3: CASSQDRGGNSPLHF
DNA: TGTGCCAGCAGCCAAGACCGGGGTGGAAATTCACCCCTCCACTTT

D: TRBD2
size: NA
length: 14
V: TRBV3-1
J: TRBJ2-5
CDR3: CASSQPGTSFTQYF
DNA: TGTGCCAGCAGCCAACCCGGGACTAGTTTTACCCAGTACTTC

D: TRBD1
size: NA
length: 15
V: TRBV5-4
J: TRBJ2-7
CDR3: CASSFQGQGTYEQYF
DNA: TGTGCCAGCAGCTTTCAGGGACAGGGGACGTACGAGCAGTACTTC

D: NA
size: NA
length: 16
V: TRBV27
J: TRBJ2-2
CDR3: CASSPLLRGNTGELFF
DNA: TGTGCCAGCAGTCCCCTACTTAGGGGCAACACCGGGGAGCTGTTTTTT

D: NA
size: many
length: 13
V: TRBV6-5
J: TRBJ1-1
CDR3: CASSYLVNTEAFF
DNA: TGTGCCAGCAGTTACTTAGTGAACACTGAAGCTTTCTTT

D: TRBD1
size: many
length: 16
V: TRBV28
J: TRBJ2-5
CDR3: CASSLRDRGAQETQYF
DNA: TGTGCCAGCAGTTTACGGGACAGGGGAGCCCAAGAGACCCAGTACTTC